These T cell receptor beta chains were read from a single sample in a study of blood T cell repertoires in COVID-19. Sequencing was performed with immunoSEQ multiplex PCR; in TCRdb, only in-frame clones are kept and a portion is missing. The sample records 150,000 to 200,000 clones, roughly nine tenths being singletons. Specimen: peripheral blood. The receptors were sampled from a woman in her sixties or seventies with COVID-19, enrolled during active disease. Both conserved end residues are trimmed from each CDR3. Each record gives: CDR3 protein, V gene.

CDR3aa: AWGGSPGQGSSGANVLT
v_gene: TRBV30

CDR3aa: ASSLRTPNEKLF
v_gene: TRBV5-5

CDR3aa: ASSLGPEVALIHNEQF
v_gene: TRBV5-4

CDR3aa: ASSPKGDSNQPQH
v_gene: TRBV7-2

CDR3aa: ASREGLTLY
v_gene: TRBV28

CDR3aa: ASTRSREKLF
v_gene: TRBV19

CDR3aa: ATSDFGVNSYNEQF
v_gene: TRBV24-1

CDR3aa: ASSVLLGGDYGYT
v_gene: TRBV9

CDR3aa: ATTQRNEQF
v_gene: TRBV27

CDR3aa: ASSLEFGLTYEQY
v_gene: TRBV5-1

CDR3aa: ASSGYGQGPPNEQF
v_gene: TRBV7-2

CDR3aa: AIRDTWNTEAF
v_gene: TRBV10-3

CDR3aa: ASSPWTGESYGYT
v_gene: TRBV14

CDR3aa: ASSSQGGDYNEQF
v_gene: TRBV4-3

CDR3aa: ASSYLQGGNTEAF
v_gene: TRBV5-1

CDR3aa: ASSQGNRQGANSPLH
v_gene: TRBV4-3

CDR3aa: ASSYSGQGAYEQY
v_gene: TRBV6-6

CDR3aa: ASSLDNYEQY
v_gene: TRBV7-9

CDR3aa: ASSVTQGVNTEAF
v_gene: TRBV2

CDR3aa: ASSQDRGRGTEAF
v_gene: TRBV4-3

CDR3aa: ASSPGTSWDQPQH
v_gene: TRBV5-1

CDR3aa: ASADRINQPQH
v_gene: TRBV6-5

CDR3aa: SARDTEAF
v_gene: TRBV29-1

CDR3aa: ASSQEPRVFSNQPQH
v_gene: TRBV4-1

CDR3aa: ASADRTFYGYT
v_gene: TRBV13

CDR3aa: ASSFSSYEQY
v_gene: TRBV7-9

CDR3aa: ASSFRGGRPDTQY
v_gene: TRBV11-2

CDR3aa: ASSLGQEPYEQY
v_gene: TRBV5-6

CDR3aa: ASSSGQTNQPQH
v_gene: TRBV19

CDR3aa: ASSLRAGNTEAF
v_gene: TRBV27

CDR3aa: AGSNREYTEAF
v_gene: TRBV18

CDR3aa: ASSMRDTSGNYEQY
v_gene: TRBV7-7

CDR3aa: ASSISGRALGEQY
v_gene: TRBV19

CDR3aa: ASRFEAGEQY
v_gene: TRBV6-1

CDR3aa: ASSLLSEPPGNTIY
v_gene: TRBV28

CDR3aa: ASSQDLGGRAYNEQF
v_gene: TRBV4-3

CDR3aa: ASSRDIGSDGYT
v_gene: TRBV7-9

CDR3aa: ASSSQGVGQPQH
v_gene: TRBV2

CDR3aa: ASSGNRNVEKLF
v_gene: TRBV2

CDR3aa: ASSPGQGRGNTEAF
v_gene: TRBV7-2

CDR3aa: ASSPTSGEQY
v_gene: TRBV7-8

CDR3aa: AWRTGGDSPLH
v_gene: TRBV30

CDR3aa: ASSVALAGASNTGELF
v_gene: TRBV9

CDR3aa: ASRLETGRDYEQY
v_gene: TRBV2

CDR3aa: ASSQISASGYT
v_gene: TRBV19

CDR3aa: ASSLSENTEAF
v_gene: TRBV7-9

CDR3aa: AEDRGGNTEAF
v_gene: TRBV30

CDR3aa: ASSSRTAPTNEKLF
v_gene: TRBV13

CDR3aa: ATSGHRGAATGELF
v_gene: TRBV24-1

CDR3aa: ASSPLADYSYEQY
v_gene: TRBV6-5

CDR3aa: ASTILHGYT
v_gene: TRBV12-3/TRBV12-4

CDR3aa: ASSVITDTQY
v_gene: TRBV5-1

CDR3aa: ASSLEGQAPYGYT
v_gene: TRBV5-1

CDR3aa: SASVVAGGYEQY
v_gene: TRBV20-1

CDR3aa: ASSQGQGAHEQY
v_gene: TRBV18